A single sample is the source of the 26 T cell receptor beta chains below, sequenced in a study of blood T cell repertoires in COVID-19. Clones were read by immunoSEQ multiplex PCR, and TCRdb kept only the in-frame ones, dropping some. This table has 40,000 to 45,000 clones, 92% appearing once. The sample was peripheral blood. The receptors shown here come from a man aged 45-60 years with active COVID-19.

The chain carries TRBV11-2 and TRBJ1-2; perhaps TRBD1 as D (6 bases). Per the germline V gene, CDR1 is SGHAT and CDR2 is FQNNGV. There are 16 residues in the CDR3. With 5 bases removed from V and 5 bases from J, the gap between germline ends came to 21 bases. The CDR3 DNA reads as TGTGCCAGCAGCCCAGCGCGATTAGGACAGTTATATGGCTACACCTTC. Translating it yields CASSPARLGQLYGYTF.

The V and J genes are TRBV4-2 and TRBJ2-1; 9 bases are shared with TRBD2. With 0 bases clipped from V and 4 bases from J, the junction kept 10 bases outside the gene matches. This CDR3 contains 18 residues. CDR1 is LGHNA, CDR2 YNFKEQ, per germline. The chain's CDR3 is CASSQDWLASGNYNEQFF. The CDR3, as DNA: TGTGCCAGCAGCCAAGATTGGTTGGCTAGCGGGAATTACAATGAGCAGTTCTTC.

The rearrangement joins TRBV14 to TRBJ2-1; TRBD2 matches at 12 bases. The CDR3 runs 15 residues. Trimming took 7 bases from V and 9 from J; bases not matched to a gene: 10. Germline CDR1 reads SGHDN; CDR2 reads FVKESK. The DNA of the CDR3 is TGTGCCAGCACCCCTAGCGGGAGGGCCCCGAGTGAGCAGTTCTTC. Protein: CASTPSGRAPSEQFF. The full variable domain, rest sourced from reference TRBV14 and TRBJ2-1, is EAGVTQFPSHSVIEKGQTVTLRCDPISGHDNLYWYRRVMGKEIKFLLHFVKESKQDESGMPNNRFLAERTGGTYSTLKVQPAELEDSGVYFCASTPSGRAPSEQFFGPGTRLTVL.

The J gene is TRBJ2-7, the V gene TRBV11-2, with no clear D. Germline-derived CDR1 and CDR2 are SGHAT and FQNNGV. The V gene lost 5 bases and the J gene lost 0 bases, with 14 bases spanning the gap. The CDR3 covers 15 residues. The CDR3 here is CASSPRLTSSYEQYF. CDR3 sequence (DNA): TGTGCCAGCAGCCCCCGTCTTACCAGCTCCTACGAGCAGTACTTC.

This clone was observed a single time. V gene TRBV6-2 or TRBV6-3 combines with J gene TRBJ1-6; 7 nucleotides line up with TRBD1. V gave up 4 bases and J gave up 0 bases; unmatched junction bases: 6. In germline, CDR1 is MNHEY, CDR2 SVGEGT. The CDR3 totals 17 residues. CDR3 in DNA: TGTGCCAGCAGTTCATGGGACAGACGCTCCTATAATTCACCCCTCCACTTT. Translating it yields CASSSWDRRSYNSPLHF.

The chain links TRBV28 to TRBJ2-2, with TRBD1 matching 7 bases. With 2 bases clipped from V and 2 bases from J, the junction kept 5 bases outside the gene matches. Germline V lookup: CDR1 MDHEN, CDR2 SYDVKM. The CDR3 contains 16 residues. The DNA for the CDR3 is TGTGCCAGCAGTTTAATCGGGACAGCAAACACCGGGGAGCTGTTTTTT. This translates into CASSLIGTANTGELFF. The complete variable domain, with remaining parts taken from reference TRBV28 and TRBJ2-2, reads DVKVTQSSRYLVKRTGEKVFLECVQDMDHENMFWYRQDPGLGLRLIYFSYDVKMKEKGDIPEGYSVSREKKERFSLILESASTNQTSMYLCASSLIGTANTGELFFGEGSRLTVL.

This clone was detected once. The genes are TRBV6-5 and TRBJ1-3; 7 bases agree with TRBD1. The germline V gene encodes CDR1 MNHEY and CDR2 SVGAGI. The V segment lost 4 bases and the J segment 0 bases; nucleotides outside the gene matches: 3. This CDR3 has 15 residues. CDR3 in DNA: TGTGCCAGCAGTTTCGGGACAGTCTCTGGAAACACCATATATTTT. This gives the protein CASSFGTVSGNTIYF.

The chain is built from TRBV7-9 and TRBJ2-2, with D unclear. Germline V gene sequence: CDR1 SEHNR, CDR2 FQNEAQ (reference sequence). Trimming took 5 bases from V and 5 from J, leaving 12 bases between them. CDR3 length equals 14 residues. Here the CDR3 DNA reads TGTGCCAGCAGCATTATGGAGCTAACCGGGGAGCTGTTTTTT. Translating gives CASSIMELTGELFF. Variable domain in full (rest from reference TRBV7-9 and TRBJ2-2): DTGVSQNPRHKITKRGQNVTFRCDPISEHNRLYWYRQTLGQGPEFLTYFQNEAQLEKSRLLSDRFSAERPKGSFSTLEIQRTEQGDSAMYLCASSIMELTGELFFGEGSRLTVL.

This CDR3 reads CATSRDGRSHNEQFF. The CDR3 DNA is TGTGCCACCAGCAGAGATGGCAGGTCCCACAATGAGCAGTTCTTC. The J gene is TRBJ2-1, the V gene TRBV15, with D hard to call. Per the germline V gene, CDR1 is LNHNV and CDR2 is YYDKDF (reference sequence). Deletions cut 0 bases from V and 5 bases from J, with 11 bases between. The CDR3 is made up of 15 amino acids.

The V and J genes are TRBV28 and TRBJ1-6; D might be TRBD1 (5 bases). CDR1 and CDR2 from the germline V gene are MDHEN and SYDVKM. The CDR3 length is 15 residues. The ends were cut back, 4 bases at V and 6 bases at J, with 13 bases in the middle. The CDR3 coding sequence is TGTGCCAGCAGTTCAGGGAAAGGGCCTAATTCACCCCTCCACTTT. This translates into CASSSGKGPNSPLHF.

The CDR3 here is CASSLDIGGLTGELFF. The CDR3 DNA reads TGTGCCAGCAGCTTAGATATCGGAGGGCTCACCGGGGAGCTGTTTTTT. The rearrangement joins TRBV11-2 to TRBJ2-2, with D tentatively TRBD2 (6 bases). The germline V gene has CDR1 SGHAT and CDR2 FQNNGV. The CDR3 sequence is 16 residues long. Trimming removed 0 bases at V and 4 bases at J, with 12 bases between.

V is TRBV11-2 and J is TRBJ2-1, with D possibly matching TRBD2 (6 bases). V lost 1 base to trimming and J lost 7 bases, with 17 bases between them. There are 16 residues in the CDR3. In germline, CDR1 is SGHAT, CDR2 FQNNGV. This CDR3 is CASSLALSGSVNEQFF. CDR3 in DNA: TGTGCCAGCAGCTTAGCCTTGTCCGGGAGTGTAAATGAGCAGTTCTTC.

V gene TRBV6-5 combines with J gene TRBJ1-1; unclear D gene. CDR1 is MNHEY and CDR2 is SVGAGI in the germline V gene. CDR3 length: 11 residues. V was pared by 8 bases and J by 4 bases, with 8 bases between. The CDR3 DNA reads TGTGCCAGCGGAGGGCTCACTGAAGCTTTCTTT. Its protein product is CASGGLTEAFF.

CDR3 loop: CASSQIPGGRTEAFF. Here the CDR3 DNA reads TGTGCCAGTAGTCAAATTCCCGGGGGTAGGACTGAAGCTTTCTTT. The genes are TRBV19 and TRBJ1-1; a possible D gene is TRBD1 (5 bases). The CDR3 runs to 15 residues. V lost 5 bases and J 5 bases, leaving 18 bases between the germline ends. Germline lookup yields CDR1 LNHDA and CDR2 SQIVND (reference sequence). The full variable domain, with the rest looked up from reference TRBV19 and TRBJ1-1, is DGGITQSPKYLFRKEGQNVTLSCEQNLNHDAMYWYRQDPGQGLRLIYYSQIVNDFQKGDIAEGYSVSREKKESFPLTVTSAQKNPTAFYLCASSQIPGGRTEAFFGQGTRLTVV.

The rearrangement uses TRBV4-1 and TRBJ1-1; 8 nucleotides agree with TRBD1. Germline V CDR1 and CDR2: MGHRA, YSYEKL. The V segment lost 1 base and the J segment 11 bases; nucleotides outside the gene matches: 6. This CDR3 contains 13 residues. CDR3 sequence reads: CASSQAGQGTAFF. CDR3 nucleotide sequence: TGCGCCAGCAGCCAAGCCGGACAGGGCACGGCTTTCTTT.

The V gene is TRBV5-1, the J gene TRBJ2-3; weak D call: TRBD2 (5 bases). V was clipped by 0 bases and J by 2 bases, with 10 bases between them. The CDR3 totals 15 residues. Germline CDR1 is SGHRS and CDR2 is YFSETQ. The CDR3 coding sequence is TGCGCCAGCAGCTTGGGAGGGTATTTCACAGATACGCAGTATTTT. It is translated as CASSLGGYFTDTQYF.

V usage is TRBV3-1 (or the pseudogene TRBV3-2) and J usage is TRBJ2-5; D not certain. The CDR3 runs to 15 residues. Trimming stripped 2 bases from V and 0 bases from J, with 10 bases between. The V gene's germline CDR1 is LGHDT and CDR2 YNNKEL (reference sequence). The CDR3 DNA follows: TGTGCCAGCAGCCAAATAGTGACTCACCAAGAGACCCAGTACTTC. Encoded protein: CASSQIVTHQETQYF.

This clone was seen just once. The chain combines TRBV28 with TRBJ2-7, with D possibly matching TRBD2 (5 bases). V was pared by 2 bases and J by 7 bases, with 9 bases between. In germline, CDR1 is MDHEN, CDR2 SYDVKM. CDR3 length: 12 residues. The CDR3: CASSLAKREQYF. The CDR3 nucleotides read TGTGCCAGCAGTTTAGCGAAGCGGGAGCAGTACTTC. The full variable domain, in which reference TRBV28 and TRBJ2-7 provide the parts outside the CDR3, is DVKVTQSSRYLVKRTGEKVFLECVQDMDHENMFWYRQDPGLGLRLIYFSYDVKMKEKGDIPEGYSVSREKKERFSLILESASTNQTSMYLCASSLAKREQYFGPGTRLTVT.

CDR3 sequence (DNA): TGTGCCTGGAGTGGTTGGGGGCAAGACGGGAGGGAGACCCAGTACTTC. Its translation: CAWSGWGQDGRETQYF. V and J are TRBV30 and TRBJ2-5; D possibly corresponds to TRBD2 (7 bases). V lost 1 base and J 5 bases, leaving 20 bases between the germline ends. The CDR3 is 16 amino acids. Germline V gives CDR1 GTSNPN, CDR2 SVGIG (reference sequence). The complete variable domain, with remaining parts taken from reference TRBV30 and TRBJ2-5, reads SQTIHQWPATLVQPVGSPLSLECTVEGTSNPNLYWYRQAAGRGLQLLFYSVGIGQISSEVPQNLSASRPQDRQFILSSKKLLLSDSGFYLCAWSGWGQDGRETQYFGPGTRLLVL.

This chain links TRBV11-2 with TRBJ1-1, with D uncertain. V was clipped by 1 base and J by 9 bases, with 15 bases between them. The CDR3 is made up of 14 amino acids. Germline CDR1 is SGHAT and CDR2 is FQNNGV. In nucleotides, the CDR3 is TGTGCCAGCAGCTTAGCGGAGGGCGCGATAAAAGCTTTCTTT. It codes for CASSLAEGAIKAFF.

The chain uses TRBV28 and TRBJ1-2; TRBD1 agrees at 8 bases. Unmatched junction bases numbered 6, after V lost 5 bases and J lost 4 bases. Germline V gene lookup returns CDR1 MDHEN and CDR2 SYDVKM. This CDR3 comprises 14 residues. CDR3 DNA: TGTGCCAGCAGTCCGACAGGGGTGGCCTATGGCTACACCTTC. It is translated as CASSPTGVAYGYTF.

The V and J genes are TRBV4-1 and TRBJ2-7; TRBD1 agrees at 8 bases. CDR3 length: 14 residues. V lost 5 bases to trimming and J lost 2 bases; unmatched junction nucleotides: 5. Germline loops: CDR1 MGHRA, CDR2 YSYEKL. In DNA, the CDR3 is TGCGCCAGCAGCGGCGGGACAGGTGCCTACGAGCAGTACTTC. Translating gives CASSGGTGAYEQYF.

This chain uses TRBV28 with TRBJ1-6; 10 bases are a match to TRBD1. Germline V gene lookup returns CDR1 MDHEN and CDR2 SYDVKM. The CDR3 consists of 15 residues. J gave up 7 bases and V 4 bases, and 4 bases lay outside the gene matches. The CDR3 sequence is CASSSGQGWNSPLHF. The CDR3 DNA reads as TGTGCCAGCAGTTCGGGACAGGGGTGGAATTCACCCCTCCACTTT.

J is TRBJ1-1 and V is TRBV5-4, with D tentatively TRBD1 (5 bases). Per the germline V gene, CDR1 is SGHNT and CDR2 is YYREEE (reference sequence). V dropped 4 bases and J dropped 0 bases, with 10 bases sitting between them. The CDR3 loop spans 14 amino acids. The CDR3 here is CASSQDRLNTEAFF. DNA of the CDR3: TGTGCCAGCAGCCAAGACAGATTGAACACTGAAGCTTTCTTT.

The V and J genes are TRBV19 and TRBJ2-3; the D gene is possibly TRBD1 (6 bases). The CDR3 covers 15 residues. Germline V CDR1 and CDR2: LNHDA, SQIVND (reference sequence). Trimming cost V 1 base and J 3 bases, with 11 bases left between them. This chain's CDR3 is CASSIVRQGTDTQYF. As DNA, the CDR3 is TGTGCCAGTAGTATAGTCAGGCAGGGGACAGATACGCAGTATTTT. Filled out from reference TRBV19 and TRBJ2-3, the complete variable domain reads DGGITQSPKYLFRKEGQNVTLSCEQNLNHDAMYWYRQDPGQGLRLIYYSQIVNDFQKGDIAEGYSVSREKKESFPLTVTSAQKNPTAFYLCASSIVRQGTDTQYFGPGTRLTVL.

DNA for the CDR3: TGCAGTGCTCGTGCCGCGGGCACAGATACGCAGTATTTT. Its protein is CSARAAGTDTQYF. The gene calls are TRBV20-1 and TRBJ2-3; D is uncertain. V gave up 5 bases and J gave up 1 base, with 10 bases separating them. The germline gives CDR1 DFQATT, CDR2 SNEGSKA (reference sequence). The CDR3 is made up of 13 amino acids.